These 12 T cell receptor beta chains originate from one sample sequenced in a study of cytotoxic CD8 clonotypes in ibrutinib-treated CLL. The data were produced by immunoSEQ multiplex PCR, yet TCRdb's version contains in-frame clones alone and is incomplete. The sample carries 130,000 or so clones, approximately 80% recorded once. Sequences were derived from PBMCs, sampled after 12 months of ibrutinib treatment. The receptors stem from a human donor with chronic lymphocytic leukemia.

There are a few counts of this clone. V usage is TRBV6-5 and J usage is TRBJ1-2; D may be TRBD1 (6 bases). Germline CDR1 reads MNHEY; CDR2 reads SVGAGI. The length of the CDR3 is 15 residues. V was cut by 2 bases and J by 8 bases, with 18 bases left in between. The CDR3 here is CASSYPGQGRRGYTF. The CDR3 DNA sequence: TGTGCCAGCAGTTACCCGGGCCAGGGGCGCCGGGGCTACACCTTC.

The genes are TRBV28 and TRBJ1-2, with D tentatively TRBD1 (5 bases). Trimming removed 6 bases from V and 0 bases from J, with 8 bases in between. Germline lookup yields CDR1 MDHEN and CDR2 SYDVKM. CDR3 length equals 13 residues. CDR3 coding DNA: TGTGCCAGCAGGTTGACAGCTAACTATGGCTACACCTTC. Protein sequence: CASRLTANYGYTF.

The V gene is TRBV6-5, the J gene TRBJ1-4; D gene ambiguous. The CDR3 has 16 amino acids. V lost 2 bases to trimming and J lost 7 bases, with 17 bases between them. CDR1 is MNHEY, CDR2 SVGAGI, per germline. DNA for the CDR3: TGTGCCAGCAGTTACGGGATTGGAGCCCCAGCTGAAAAACTGTTTTTT. Translation: CASSYGIGAPAEKLFF.

The DNA of the CDR3 is TGTGCCAGCAGCCAAGGCGAACAAGAGACCCAGTACTTC. This gives the protein CASSQGEQETQYF. The J gene is TRBJ2-5, the V gene TRBV16; D unclear. CDR3 length equals 13 residues. Trimming cost V 2 bases and J 2 bases, with 6 bases left between them. CDR1 and CDR2 from the germline V gene are KGHSY and FQNENV.

The chain uses TRBV19 and TRBJ1-5, with TRBD1 as a possible D gene (5 bases). Germline V gene lookup returns CDR1 LNHDA and CDR2 SQIVND (reference sequence). V lost 8 bases and J 0 bases, leaving 11 bases between the germline ends. CDR3 length equals 14 residues. The CDR3 loop reads CASQTEHSNQPQHF. DNA of the CDR3: TGTGCCAGTCAGACAGAACATAGCAATCAGCCCCAGCATTTT.

Only a few counts were recorded for this clone. The rearrangement links TRBV6-5 to TRBJ1-5, with a tentative D call TRBD1 (5 bases). Germline V gene data show CDR1 as MNHEY and CDR2 as SVGAGI. The CDR3 totals 14 residues. The V end was cut by 10 bases, the J end by 1 base, with 14 bases between. The chain's CDR3 is CATRGGTSNQPQHF. CDR3 DNA: TGTGCCACCAGAGGTGGGACGAGCAATCAGCCCCAGCATTTT.

This clone appeared a few times. The rearrangement uses TRBV28 and TRBJ1-4, with TRBD1 matching over 7 bases. The J segment lost 4 bases and the V segment lost 5 bases, leaving 4 bases of the junction unmatched. The CDR3 contains 14 residues. Germline V gene data show CDR1 as MDHEN and CDR2 as SYDVKM. CDR3 nucleotide sequence: TGTGCCAGCAGTCCGACAGGGTTTAATGAAAAACTGTTTTTT. This codes for CASSPTGFNEKLFF.

This clone has more than one count but fewer than ten. This chain's CDR3 is CASSLAGQEETQYF. CDR3 bases: TGCGCCAGCAGCTTGGCCGGGCAGGAAGAGACCCAGTACTTC. The chain joins TRBV5-1 to TRBJ2-5, with unresolved D. CDR3 length: 14 amino acids. The germline V and J ends were trimmed by 0 bases and 3 bases, with 9 bases remaining between them. Germline loops: CDR1 SGHRS, CDR2 YFSETQ.

V and J are TRBV4-2 and TRBJ2-3; 7 nucleotides align to TRBD2. V shed 0 bases, J shed 2 bases, and the junction held 5 bases outside the gene matches. The length of the CDR3 is 16 residues. In germline, CDR1 is LGHNA, CDR2 YNFKEQ. The CDR3 loop reads CASSQDPAGNTDTQYF. The CDR3 nucleotides read TGTGCCAGCAGCCAAGATCCAGCGGGGAACACAGATACGCAGTATTTT.

This clone has only a few counts. The J gene is TRBJ1-5, the V gene TRBV10-3; 7 bases map to TRBD1. CDR3 length: 13 amino acids. J lost 5 bases, V lost 5 bases, and 3 bases had no gene match. The germline CDR1 and CDR2 sequences are ENHRY and SYGVKD. CDR3 nucleotide sequence: TGTGCCATCAGTCGACAGGGCGATCAGCCCCAGCATTTT. It is translated as CAISRQGDQPQHF.

This clone was seen many times. V usage is TRBV28 and J usage is TRBJ1-2; tentatively, D is TRBD1 (6 bases). Germline V gives CDR1 MDHEN, CDR2 SYDVKM. Trimming took off 6 bases at V and 1 base at J, with 9 bases between the two ends. This CDR3 region has 13 residues. CDR3 region: CASSLDSNYGYTF. The CDR3 region has the DNA TGTGCCAGCAGCTTGGACAGTAACTATGGCTACACCTTC.

J is TRBJ1-1 and V is TRBV27; 8 bases line up with TRBD1. J gave up 4 bases and V 6 bases, and 16 bases lay outside the gene matches. The CDR3 is 17 residues long. CDR1 is MNHEY and CDR2 is SMNVEV in the germline V gene (reference sequence). CDR3 bases: TGTGCCAGCAGCCGCCCCGGACAGGGTTTGAGGTCCACTGAAGCTTTCTTT. This translates into CASSRPGQGLRSTEAFF.